These 5 T cell receptor beta chains came from one sample sequenced in a study of OX40 agonist ivuxolimab in advanced cancers. Library generation was performed with the immunoSEQ multiplex PCR assay. The table comes from immuneACCESS by way of TCRdb, which keeps in-frame sequences with V and J called. Part of the clones is missing from these tables; in studies checked, under half for an unresolved V gene and the rest for unknown reasons. For this sample the table gives 81,000 or so clones, of which about 88% were detected only once. The ten most abundant clones make up less than 0.6% of the sample. The sequencing here drew on CD4+ or CD8+ T cells sorted from blood, taken in a trial of the OX40 agonist ivuxolimab. The receptors were sampled from an adult with an advanced solid tumor such as melanoma, head and neck, liver or kidney cancer.

This clone was recorded only once. The chain recombines TRBV6-7 with TRBJ2-2, with 7 nucleotides matching TRBD1. TRBV6-7 is flagged as an ORF with uncertain function. CDR3 size: 14 residues. J was trimmed by 0 bases and V by 9 bases; bases with no gene match: 4. The CDR3 DNA sequence: TGTGCCAGGAAGGGGGCATCGAACACCGGGGAGCTGTTTTTT. Translation gives CARKGASNTGELFF.

This chain links TRBV2 with TRBJ2-7; D possibly corresponds to TRBD1 (6 bases). CDR1 is SNHLY, CDR2 FYNNEI, per germline. The CDR3 is made up of 12 amino acids. V gave up 4 bases and J gave up 2 bases, with 6 bases separating them. This CDR3 reads CASSGTAYEQYF. DNA for the CDR3: TGTGCCAGCAGTGGGACAGCCTACGAGCAGTACTTC.

The rearrangement uses TRBV7-2 and TRBJ1-2; 7 positions match TRBD1. Per the germline V gene, CDR1 is SGHTA and CDR2 is FQGNSA. J was trimmed by 2 bases and V by 4 bases; bases with no gene match: 4. This CDR3 is 14 amino acids long. The CDR3 spells CASSSQGQNYGYTF. For the CDR3, the DNA is TGTGCCAGCAGCTCGCAGGGACAGAACTATGGCTACACCTTC.

V usage is TRBV5-1 and J usage is TRBJ2-3; D might be TRBD2 (7 bases). There are 19 residues in the CDR3. V lost 0 bases and J lost 3, with 23 bases in between. Germline V lookup: CDR1 SGHRS, CDR2 YFSETQ. The CDR3 loop is CASSLGTSGGAGLTDTQYF. The CDR3 DNA sequence: TGCGCCAGCAGCTTGGGGACTAGTGGGGGGGCCGGTCTTACAGATACGCAGTATTTT.

This chain connects TRBV6-6 to TRBJ1-1; tentatively, D is TRBD1 (6 bases). V was shortened by 10 bases and J by 9 bases, with 18 bases between the two germline ends. CDR1 is MNHNY and CDR2 is SVGAGI in the germline V gene (reference sequence). CDR3 length: 12 amino acids. Here the CDR3 reads CATFGTSQQAFF. CDR3 bases: TGTGCCACATTTGGGACATCTCAACAAGCTTTCTTT.